This is a list of T cell receptor beta chains from one sample in a study of PD-1 blockade in mismatch repair-deficient tumors. TCRdb's table, derived via immunoSEQ multiplex PCR, lists solely in-frame clones and lacks some. The table includes about 15,000 clones, around 82% detected once. The input for sequencing was PBMCs, taken before pembrolizumab treatment. These receptors originate from an adult with mismatch repair-deficient cancer. Each CDR3 is given with its conserved first and last residue. The order of the fields is J gene, CDR3 length, V gene, clone size, D gene, CDR3 DNA, CDR3 protein. A D gene is named only where the DNA matches it firmly. Clone sizes are given selectively: once, few, many, or a class where the clone is expanded.

TRBJ2-5 14 TRBV7-9 - - TGTGCCAGCAGCTATATTTTGGTTTACGAGACCCAGTACTTC CASSYILVYETQYF
TRBJ2-6 16 TRBV4-3 few - TGCGCCAGCAGCCAAGATCACAGCTCTGGGGCCAACGTCCTGACTTTC CASSQDHSSGANVLTF
TRBJ2-1 16 TRBV5-8 - - TGTGCCAGCAGCTTGTATCCAACCCGAATACACAATGAGCAGTTCTTC CASSLYPTRIHNEQFF
TRBJ2-7 15 TRBV5-8 - TRBD2 TGTGCCAGCAGCTTGACCGGCGGGAGGAAGGTCGAGCAGTACTTC CASSLTGGRKVEQYF
TRBJ1-5 15 TRBV4-2 - - TGTGCCAGCAGCCAAGATGCAGACTCGGGTCAGCCCCAGCATTTT CASSQDADSGQPQHF
TRBJ2-5 14 TRBV5-1 - - TGCGCCAGCAGCTTGACTAGTTCCCAAGAGACCCAGTACTTC CASSLTSSQETQYF
TRBJ1-1 13 TRBV5-1 - - TGCGCCAGCAGGACGGGGTCGGGGACTGAAGCTTTCTTT CASRTGSGTEAFF
TRBJ1-2 12 TRBV5-4 few - TGTGCCAGCAGCTTTGGAGTCTATGGCTACACCTTC CASSFGVYGYTF
TRBJ2-7 14 TRBV19 - - TGTGCCAGTAGTATGTCCGGGGTGGTGCGGGAGCAGTACTTC CASSMSGVVREQYF
TRBJ2-1 15 TRBV7-2 - - TGTGCCAGCAGCTTAGGGGTAGGCTCCTACAATGAGCAGTTCTTC CASSLGVGSYNEQFF
TRBJ2-2 14 TRBV12-5 - - TGTGCTAGTGCCTTGGAGGGGAACACCGGGGAGCTGTTTTTT CASALEGNTGELFF
TRBJ2-5 13 TRBV14 - - TGTGCCAGCAGCCAAGACCTCCAAGAGACCCAGTACTTC CASSQDLQETQYF
TRBJ2-5 16 TRBV18 - - TGTGCCAGCTCACCACCGTCCCAGGGACTTCGAGAGACCCAGTACTTC CASSPPSQGLRETQYF
TRBJ2-7 15 TRBV6-1 - - TGTGCCAGCAGTGTGGGGTCTGGACTCCTTGTGGAGCAGTACTTC CASSVGSGLLVEQYF
TRBJ1-5 14 TRBV25-1 few - TGTGCCAGCAGTGGAGACACTAGCAATCAGCCCCAGCATTTT CASSGDTSNQPQHF
TRBJ1-5 14 TRBV10-3 - - TGTGCCATCAGTGAAACCCAGGGGTCTCAGCCCCAGCATTTT CAISETQGSQPQHF
TRBJ1-5 14 TRBV27 - - TGTGCCAGCAGTGACCGGGACGGCGGAAAGCCCCAGCATTTT CASSDRDGGKPQHF
TRBJ2-2 17 TRBV18 - - TGTGCCAGCTCACGACAAAGCGGGACAGGTCGGGGCGGGGAGCTGTTTTTT CASSRQSGTGRGGELFF
TRBJ2-2 17 TRBV7-9 - TRBD1 TGTGCCAGCAGCTTATGGGCCTGGACAGGGGATGCCGGGGAGCTGTTTTTT CASSLWAWTGDAGELFF
TRBJ1-5 14 TRBV6-1 - - TGTGCCAGCAGCAAAGGGGGGCCCTATCAGCCCCAGCATTTT CASSKGGPYQPQHF
TRBJ2-7 16 TRBV2 - TRBD2 TGTGCCAGCAAGGCTCCTAGCGGGAGGAGCTCCTACGAGCAGTACTTC CASKAPSGRSSYEQYF
TRBJ2-1 14 TRBV6-6 - TRBD2 TGTGCCAGCACCCCGGGACTAGAGGCCAATGAGCAGTTCTTC CASTPGLEANEQFF
TRBJ2-3 14 TRBV19 - - TGTGCCAGTAGTATTCAGGGCCCCGCGTATACGCAGTATTTT CASSIQGPAYTQYF
TRBJ2-1 13 TRBV18 - TRBD1 TGTGCCAGCTTTTTCACACAGGGGTATGAGCAGTTCTTC CASFFTQGYEQFF
TRBJ2-2 15 TRBV10-1 - TRBD2 TGCGCCAGCAGCATAGCGGGAGGAGGCACCGGGGAGCTGTTTTTT CASSIAGGGTGELFF
TRBJ2-2 20 TRBV30 - TRBD2 TGTGCCTGGAGTGTACCGCCCGGGACTAGCGGGAGCGGTCGTCCCGGGGAGCTGTTTTTT CAWSVPPGTSGSGRPGELFF
TRBJ2-3 16 TRBV10-3 - TRBD2 TGTGCCACCCTGACTAGCGGGAGCCCAAACACAGATACGCAGTATTTT CATLTSGSPNTDTQYF
TRBJ2-1 11 TRBV7-9 once - TGTGCCAGCACGGACGGTAATGAGCAGTTCTTC CASTDGNEQFF
TRBJ2-5 16 TRBV4-1 - TRBD1 TGCGCCAGCAGCCAACGGGACAGGGGTTCGAGGGAGACCCAGTACTTC CASSQRDRGSRETQYF
TRBJ2-5 17 TRBV4-1 - TRBD2 TGCGCCAGCAGCTCCAAGAGGGGACTAGCGGGGGGAGAGACCCAGTACTTC CASSSKRGLAGGETQYF
TRBJ1-5 15 TRBV2 - - TGTGCCAGCAGTGAAAAGGGTTATAGCAATCAGCCCCAGCATTTT CASSEKGYSNQPQHF
TRBJ1-1 13 TRBV6-1 - - TGTGCCAGCAGCCAGGGATTCAACACTGAAGCTTTCTTT CASSQGFNTEAFF
TRBJ2-3 13 TRBV9 - - TGTGCCAGCAGCGTAGTGGAAGATGATCCGCAGTATTTT CASSVVEDDPQYF
TRBJ2-1 15 TRBV19 - TRBD2 TGTGCCAGCTCCTCCCTAGCGGGGGCCAACAATGAGCAGTTCTTC CASSSLAGANNEQFF
TRBJ2-2 14 TRBV25-1 - - TGTGCCAGCAGTGGATCTAGCGCGGGGGGGGAGCTGTTTTTT CASSGSSAGGELFF
TRBJ1-4 15 TRBV6-1 once TRBD1 TGTGCCAGCAGTGGACGGGGACAGGATGGAGAAAAACTGTTTTTT CASSGRGQDGEKLFF
TRBJ2-1 15 TRBV11-1 - - TGTGCCAGCAGCTTGAGGGAGAACCCCTACAATGAGCAGTTCTTC CASSLRENPYNEQFF
TRBJ1-2 15 TRBV7-9 - - TGTGCCAGCAGCCAAGGCGGGACACAGAACTATGGCTACACCTTC CASSQGGTQNYGYTF
TRBJ2-2 15 TRBV2 few - TGTGCCAGCCAACCCTCTCTCCCGAACACCGGGGAGCTGTTTTTT CASQPSLPNTGELFF
TRBJ1-3 15 TRBV6-1 - - TGTGCCAGCAGTGTCCGCCGGATTTCTGGAAACACCATATATTTT CASSVRRISGNTIYF
TRBJ2-2 16 TRBV11-1 - TRBD2 TGTGCCAGCAGCTTATCGCAGGGAGGGCACACCGGGGAGCTGTTTTTT CASSLSQGGHTGELFF
TRBJ2-1 16 TRBV6-5 few TRBD2 TGTGCCAGCAGTTACTCGACTAGCGGGAGGGCCAATGAGCAGTTCTTC CASSYSTSGRANEQFF
TRBJ2-1 16 TRBV30 few - TGTGCCTGGAGTGTACTCCGGGGATTCACCTACAATGAGCAGTTCTTC CAWSVLRGFTYNEQFF
TRBJ2-2 13 TRBV6-6 - - TGTGCCAGCAGTTACTCACTAGCCGGGGAGCTGTTTTTT CASSYSLAGELFF
TRBJ2-1 16 TRBV5-8 - TRBD2 TGTGCCAGCAGCTTATCAACTAGCGTGGGGGTCTATGAGCAGTTCTTC CASSLSTSVGVYEQFF
TRBJ2-1 13 TRBV28 once - TGTGCCAGCAGGGGGGTCGAGCGACCTGAGCAGTTCTTC CASRGVERPEQFF
TRBJ1-5 14 TRBV28 - - TGTGCCAGCAGTTTTGACAGTGTACTTCAGCCCCAGCATTTT CASSFDSVLQPQHF
TRBJ1-2 13 TRBV5-5 - - TGTGCCAGCAGCTCCAGAGCTAACTATGGCTACACCTTC CASSSRANYGYTF
TRBJ2-1 15 TRBV7-2 - - TGTGCCAGCAGCTTTGTCGGGAATTCCTACAATGAGCAGTTCTTC CASSFVGNSYNEQFF
TRBJ2-5 18 TRBV11-3 - TRBD2 TGTGCCAGCAGCCGAACTAGCGGGAGCGCCGGATACCAAGAGACCCAGTACTTC CASSRTSGSAGYQETQYF
TRBJ2-7 17 TRBV21-1 - - TGTGCCAGCAGCAAAAGGGACAGGGGGAAAACTGCCTACGAGCAGTACTTC CASSKRDRGKTAYEQYF
TRBJ1-5 14 TRBV6-5 - - TGTGCCAGCAGTTCACAGGTGAGGAATCAGCCCCAGCATTTT CASSSQVRNQPQHF
TRBJ2-2 14 TRBV6-4 - - TGTGCCAGCAGTGAGGGGGCGGACACCGGGGAGCTGTTTTTT CASSEGADTGELFF
TRBJ2-1 12 TRBV25-1 few - TGTGCCAGCAGTGCCAGCCATAACATGCAGTTCTTC CASSASHNMQFF
TRBJ1-1 14 TRBV11-2 - - TGTGCCAGCAGCTCTACGGGACACCACACTGAAGCTTTCTTT CASSSTGHHTEAFF
TRBJ2-5 11 TRBV5-6 once - TGTGCCAGCAGCTTGAAAGAGACCCAGTACTTC CASSLKETQYF
TRBJ1-1 16 TRBV14 - - TGTGCCAGCAGCCAAGATCCTCGCCCCCCCCCGTTCGAAGCTTTCTTT CASSQDPRPPPFEAFF
TRBJ1-1 14 TRBV10-3 - TRBD1 TGTGCCATCAAGGGACAGGGGGCAGACACTGAAGCTTTCTTT CAIKGQGADTEAFF
TRBJ1-1 18 TRBV19 once TRBD1 TGTGCCAGTAGTCACGGGGGACAGGGGGCTTATTCGAACACTGAAGCTTTCTTT CASSHGGQGAYSNTEAFF